Below are 15 T cell receptor beta chains sequenced from a single sample in a study of T cells and Merkel cell carcinoma outcomes. The assay was immunoSEQ multiplex PCR, and TCRdb's table has in-frame clones only and misses some. In the table there are 13,000 to 15,000 clones, roughly 92% of which are singletons. The source material was tumor tissue from Merkel cell carcinoma. The source of these receptors is a human donor with Merkel cell carcinoma.

In DNA, the CDR3 is TGTGCCACCAGCAGAGACAGAGGCGTGGAAAAACTGTTTTTT. Its protein is CATSRDRGVEKLFF. V and J are TRBV15 and TRBJ1-4, with D hard to call. Trimming stripped 0 bases from V and 8 bases from J, with 10 bases between. There are 14 residues in the CDR3. Per the germline V gene, CDR1 is LNHNV and CDR2 is YYDKDF (reference sequence).

The V and J genes are TRBV7-2 and TRBJ1-1, with a tentative D call TRBD1 (6 bases). The length of the CDR3 is 16 residues. The ends were cut back, 1 base at V and 5 bases at J, with 17 bases in the middle. Germline values: CDR1 SGHTA, CDR2 FQGNSA. The CDR3 is CASSLVGGRTNTEAFF. As DNA, the CDR3 is TGTGCCAGCAGCTTAGTAGGGGGGAGGACGAATACTGAAGCTTTCTTT.

The genes are TRBV29-1 and TRBJ2-5; D unclear. CDR1 and CDR2 from the germline V gene are SQVTM and ANQGSEA. The CDR3 covers 13 residues. V lost 4 bases, J lost 5 bases, and 14 bases lay in between. The CDR3 DNA reads as TGCAGCGTTGTAGAGCTGGTAGGGGAGACCCAGTACTTC. The encoded protein is CSVVELVGETQYF.

This rearrangement joins TRBV7-3 to TRBJ1-1; 7 positions match TRBD1. J lost 4 bases, V lost 4 bases, and 6 bases had no gene match. The CDR3 length is 14 residues. CDR1 is SGHTA and CDR2 is FQGTGA in the germline V gene. DNA of the CDR3: TGTGCCAGCAGCTCCGGGACAGCCTCCACTGAAGCTTTCTTT. Translation gives CASSSGTASTEAFF.

This sequence joins TRBV2 and TRBJ2-7, with D perhaps TRBD2 (6 bases). Deletions cut 4 bases from V and 3 bases from J, with 16 bases between. Per the germline V gene, CDR1 is SNHLY and CDR2 is FYNNEI. This CDR3 has 15 amino acids. CDR3 residues: CASSGLSGTGYEQYF. The DNA for the CDR3 is TGTGCCAGCAGTGGCTTATCCGGGACTGGCTACGAGCAGTACTTC. The full variable domain, with the rest looked up from reference TRBV2 and TRBJ2-7, is EPEVTQTPSHQVTQMGQEVILRCVPISNHLYFYWYRQILGQKVEFLVSFYNNEISEKSEIFDDQFSVERPDGSNFTLKIRSTKLEDSAMYFCASSGLSGTGYEQYFGPGTRLTVT.

This chain connects TRBV30 to TRBJ2-5; D perhaps matches TRBD1 (6 bases). V shed 5 bases and J shed 4 bases, with 14 bases lying between them. This CDR3 contains 13 residues. In germline, CDR1 is GTSNPN, CDR2 SVGIG (reference sequence). As DNA, the CDR3 is TGTGCCTGGGAGACAGGCGGTTCAGAGACCCAGTACTTC. As protein: CAWETGGSETQYF.

The chain joins TRBV4-1 to TRBJ2-5; possibly TRBD2 for D (6 bases). The germline CDR1 and CDR2 sequences are MGHRA and YSYEKL. This CDR3 contains 17 residues. V was cut by 1 base and J by 9 bases, with 24 bases left in between. DNA for the CDR3: TGCGCCAGCAGCCAAGGGGGCACCGGGAGCATAAGAAGAGCCCAGTACTTC. Residues: CASSQGGTGSIRRAQYF.

V and J are TRBV2 and TRBJ2-7; 7 positions match TRBD1. The germline CDR1 and CDR2 sequences are SNHLY and FYNNEI. Trimming took 7 bases from V and 3 from J; bases not matched to a gene: 9. The CDR3 length is 14 residues. The CDR3 DNA sequence: TGTGCCAGCACCTCGGGACAGATATACTACGAGCAGTACTTC. Residues: CASTSGQIYYEQYF.

The chain uses TRBV20-1 and TRBJ2-1; D tentatively reads TRBD1 or TRBD2 (5 bases each). Germline V lookup: CDR1 DFQATT, CDR2 SNEGSKA (reference sequence). The CDR3 has 11 amino acids. The V end lost 8 bases, the J end lost 6 bases, and 11 bases lay between the germline ends. The CDR3 region has the DNA TGCAGTACTCGGGGCCTCAATGAGCAGTTCTTC. Translation: CSTRGLNEQFF.

This rearrangement joins TRBV7-8 to TRBJ2-3, with 7 bases fitting TRBD2. This CDR3 has 17 amino acids. Unmatched junction bases numbered 15, after V lost 5 bases and J lost 4 bases. The V gene's germline CDR1 is SGHVS and CDR2 FQNEAQ. The chain's CDR3 is CASSLYGGSRVPDTQYF. CDR3 sequence (DNA): TGTGCCAGCAGCCTCTATGGCGGGAGCCGGGTTCCAGATACGCAGTATTTT.

This chain uses TRBV28 with TRBJ2-2; no reliable D call. The germline V and J ends were trimmed by 3 bases and 1 base, with 0 bases remaining between them. CDR1 MDHEN and CDR2 SYDVKM come from the germline V gene. The CDR3 is 12 residues long. Here the CDR3 reads CASSLNTGELFF. CDR3 in DNA: TGTGCCAGCAGTTTGAACACCGGGGAGCTGTTTTTT.

This chain links TRBV19 with TRBJ1-1, with 11 bases fitting TRBD1. The CDR3 contains 14 residues. Losses at the gene ends were 10 bases for V and 0 bases for J; bases not matched to a gene: 4. Per germline, CDR1 LNHDA and CDR2 SQIVND (reference sequence). The CDR3 loop is CATRDRGMNTEAFF. CDR3 in DNA: TGTGCCACCAGGGACAGGGGGATGAACACTGAAGCTTTCTTT. The whole variable domain, filled in from reference TRBV19 and TRBJ1-1, reads DGGITQSPKYLFRKEGQNVTLSCEQNLNHDAMYWYRQDPGQGLRLIYYSQIVNDFQKGDIAEGYSVSREKKESFPLTVTSAQKNPTAFYLCATRDRGMNTEAFFGQGTRLTVV.

The chain links TRBV19 to TRBJ2-3, with D perhaps matching TRBD1 (6 bases). V was cut by 6 bases and J by 7 bases, with 14 bases left in between. The CDR3 loop spans 13 amino acids. The V gene's germline CDR1 is LNHDA and CDR2 SQIVND (reference sequence). The CDR3 DNA sequence: TGTGCCAGTAGGGACAGCCATGGAAATACGCAGTATTTT. This sequence encodes CASRDSHGNTQYF.

The gene calls are TRBV10-3 and TRBJ1-5; TRBD1 might be the D (6 bases). V was clipped by 6 bases and J by 0 bases, with 9 bases between them. From germline, CDR1 is ENHRY and CDR2 SYGVKD. The CDR3 contains 14 residues. CDR3: CAIRRQDSNQPQHF. DNA for the CDR3: TGTGCCATCAGGCGACAGGATAGCAATCAGCCCCAGCATTTT.

This chain links TRBV15 with TRBJ1-4, with TRBD1 as a possible D gene (6 bases). The germline V gene encodes CDR1 LNHNV and CDR2 YYDKDF (reference sequence). The CDR3 length is 14 residues. Trimming shortened V by 1 base and J by 8 bases, and 11 bases separated the two germline ends. The CDR3 sequence: CATSRGTRGEKLFF. CDR3 coding DNA: TGTGCCACCAGCAGAGGTACTAGGGGGGAAAAACTGTTTTTT.